Sequencing of this T cell receptor beta chain was carried out in a study of blood T cells in healthy people across ages. Primers used in a second PCR of about 6 to 11 cycles were a sample-barcoded 5' primer and a J-beta primer mix. TCRdb reprocessed the 5' RACE reads via MiXCR and lists one record per CDR3 protein. The data show under 1,000,000 distinct CDR3 sequences, with around 36% seen just once and 10% to 15% held by the top ten. Germline assignment: CDR1 SGHDN and CDR2 FVKESK. The CDR3 has 15 residues. Losses at the gene ends were 2 bases for V and 5 bases for J; bases not matched to a gene: 6. Details on this clonotype: Its antigen is still unknown.

Broader study findings: In long-lived donors, naive CD4+ cell counts and diversity exceeded those of aged donors. While age rose, TCR beta diversity per million T cells dropped in a roughly linear way.

Healthy Caucasian individuals from Russia aged about 6 to 95 were enrolled as donors. PBMCs numbering at least 6 million were isolated per sample. The chain links TRBV14 to TRBJ2-3; 8 bases agree with TRBD1. Sequenced: blood. This clonotype originated in a man between 18 and 35 years old in good health. DNA for the CDR3: TGTGCCAGCAGCCAACGGACAGGGTGGGGAGATACGCAGTATTTT. Protein product: CASSQRTGWGDTQYF.